The clone carrying this T cell receptor (beta chain) was detected a few times. Its antigen is as yet unknown. The data were obtained in a study of human T cells and chemical hapten exposure. Noted time point: pre-sensitization, week 0. Specified treatment: therapeutic diphenylcyclopropenone sensitization with weekly scalp DPC. Blood sampling occurred before each patch-test application. The starting material, unfractionated whole blood, was used for total RNA extraction. Germline V CDR1 and CDR2: SQVTM, ANQGSEA. Trimming removed 0 bases from V and 4 bases from J, with 4 bases in between. CDR3 length equals 12 residues. Whole-study findings and limits: Every donor had alopecia, and their immune response may therefore differ from healthy people's. With regard to DPC sensitization, TCRs above 1 in 1000 frequency did not change.

TCRdb re-called the RACE reads with MiXCR, one entry per CDR3 protein. The data contain roughly 250,000 distinct CDR3 sequences, about 9.4% of them singletons. The source was whole blood, collected in connection with sensitization to the hapten diphenylcyclopropenone (DPC). The receptor was isolated from a woman aged 40 to 49 with alopecia areata. Some clones in this sample may be carry-over from other donors' samples. J is TRBJ1-5 and V is TRBV29-1; D gene uncertain. The chain's CDR3 is CSVEDGNQPQHF. The DNA for the CDR3 is TGCAGCGTTGAAGATGGGAATCAGCCCCAGCATTTT.